This TCR beta chain was identified in a study of tumor-infiltrating lymphocytes in primary liver carcinoma. Study-wide context: By surgical resection, the patients were treated for their primary liver carcinoma. The study, taken as a whole, reports: Lower overlap was observed for tumor-adjacent and tumor-blood pairs relative to tumor region pairs.

Concerning this clonotype: Its antigen is not known. A junction boundary mismatches the germline segment, possibly from a read error.

Total RNA (around 0.45 ug) served as template for TCR beta cDNA synthesis primed by a constant-region primer. Amplification in three nested multiplex PCR rounds with slightly modified ARM-PCR gave rise to TCR beta libraries. The two initial PCR rounds, roughly 9 cycles each, used TRBV1-TRBV30 forward and C-beta reverse primers. MiXCR, run by TCRdb on the multiplex PCR reads, gives a single entry per CDR3 protein. Here the sample spans some 190,000 distinct CDR3 sequences, about 60% being singletons. Per the germline V gene, CDR1 is ENHRY and CDR2 is SYGVKD. There are 13 residues in the CDR3. RNA was extracted from whole blood without cell sorting, alongside germline DNA.

The source material was peripheral blood. The genes are TRBV10-3 and TRBJ2-7; 7 bases line up with TRBD1. The TCR sequence derives from a man aged 40-49 years with primary liver carcinoma and hepatitis B virus infection. CDR3 coding DNA: TGTGCCATCAGTGAGGACAGGGCCCTAGAGCGGTACTTC. It is translated as CAISEDRALERYF.